The TCR beta chain under discussion was sequenced for a study of control samples from healthy donors and cancer patients. Repertoires were generated with immunoSEQ multiplex PCR, while TCRdb's copy carries only in-frame clones and drops some. Among 90,000 to 120,000 clones listed, almost 85% were seen once. The CDR3 totals 13 residues. Trimming stripped 7 bases from V and 15 bases from J, with 22 bases between. CDR1 is MGHDK and CDR2 is SYGVNS in the germline V gene. This TCR was recovered from a young man in good health. The specimen sequenced was blood. The chain carries TRBV25-1 and TRBJ2-4, with D possibly being TRBD1 or TRBD2 (5 bases each). CDR3 nucleotides: TGTGCCAGCACCAGAAGCGCAGGGACCCGGGTGTACTTC. Protein sequence: CASTRSAGTRVYF. The full variable domain, in which reference TRBV25-1 and TRBJ2-4 provide the parts outside the CDR3, is EADIYQTPRYLVIGTGKKITLECSQTMGHDKMYWYQQDPGMELHLIHYSYGVNSTEKGDLSSESTVSRIRTEHFPLTLESARPSHTSQYLCASTRSAGTRVYFGAGTRLSVL.